The 15 T cell receptor beta chains below all came from one sample that was sequenced in a study of technical replicates of blood from several donors. The protocol was immunoSEQ multiplex PCR, while the TCRdb copy is restricted to in-frame clones and leaves out a portion. The sample contains 70,000 to 85,000 clones, roughly 90% of which appear only once. The sample was T cells isolated from PBMCs. These receptors originate from a human donor in good health.

CDR3 in DNA: TGCGCCAGCAGCTTGGGAGGGGGATTTTATAGCGGGATGTTTGATGAGCAGTTCTTC. As protein: CASSLGGGFYSGMFDEQFF. V and J are TRBV5-1 and TRBJ2-1, with TRBD2 matching over 8 bases. CDR1 and CDR2 from the germline V gene are SGHRS and YFSETQ. Unmatched junction bases numbered 19, after V lost 0 bases and J lost 8 bases. The CDR3 sequence is 19 residues long.

This sequence joins TRBV6-1 and TRBJ2-2; D uncertain. The V and J ends lost 0 bases and 7 bases respectively, with 9 bases between them. Germline V CDR1 and CDR2: MNHNS, SASEGT. The CDR3 has 14 residues. CDR3 sequence (DNA): TGTGCCAGCAGTGAAGCGAGGAGCTTCGGGGAGCTGTTTTTT. It codes for CASSEARSFGELFF.

CDR3 region: CANKLVSYEQYF. The CDR3 DNA reads TGTGCCAATAAACTTGTCTCCTACGAGCAGTACTTC. The rearrangement uses TRBV11-3 and TRBJ2-7; D is undetermined. From germline, CDR1 is SGHNT and CDR2 YENEEA. The CDR3 extends over 12 amino acids. Trimming removed 10 bases at V and 0 bases at J, with 10 bases between.

V usage is TRBV5-1 and J usage is TRBJ2-1; 7 nucleotides match TRBD2. Germline V gene sequence: CDR1 SGHRS, CDR2 YFSETQ. The CDR3 runs to 16 residues. V lost 0 bases, J lost 4 bases, and 7 bases stayed unmatched. The CDR3 here is CASSLAGGGRYNEQFF. The DNA of the CDR3 is TGCGCCAGCAGCTTGGCTGGGGGAGGGCGTTACAATGAGCAGTTCTTC.

The chain uses TRBV5-1 and TRBJ1-1; tentatively, D is TRBD1 (6 bases). CDR3 length equals 14 residues. Trimming cost V 2 bases and J 3 bases, with 11 bases left between them. Germline V gene data show CDR1 as SGHRS and CDR2 as YFSETQ. This CDR3 is CASSFPGDYTEAFF. DNA for the CDR3: TGCGCCAGCAGCTTTCCAGGGGATTACACTGAAGCTTTCTTT.

This clone was counted between two and nine times. CDR3 sequence: CASSYVSEKLFF. The DNA of the CDR3 is TGTGCCAGCAGTTATGTGTCGGAAAAACTGTTTTTT. The chain links TRBV6-6 to TRBJ1-4; D unclear. CDR1 MNHNY and CDR2 SVGAGI come from the germline V gene (reference sequence). The CDR3 extends over 12 amino acids. V was shortened by 3 bases and J by 8 bases, with 7 bases between the two germline ends.

The genes are TRBV6-6 and TRBJ1-1; a possible D gene is TRBD1 (5 bases). Trimming stripped 0 bases from V and 3 bases from J, with 11 bases between. The CDR3 is made up of 15 amino acids. Germline-derived CDR1 and CDR2 are MNHNY and SVGAGI (reference sequence). The CDR3 coding sequence is TGTGCCAGCAGTTACTCGAAAGACAGCCACACTGAAGCTTTCTTT. This codes for CASSYSKDSHTEAFF.

The V call is TRBV4-2, the J call TRBJ2-7; TRBD2 matches 8 bases. The CDR3 length is 16 residues. V lost 2 bases to trimming and J lost 4 bases; unmatched junction nucleotides: 10. Germline CDR1 reads LGHNA; CDR2 reads YNFKEQ. The CDR3 region has the DNA TGTGCCAGCAGCCAAATGGGGACTAGTGATTGGTACGAGCAGTACTTC. It encodes CASSQMGTSDWYEQYF.

The chain links TRBV5-6 to TRBJ1-2; 8 nucleotides agree with TRBD1. With 2 bases clipped from V and 4 bases from J, the junction kept 4 bases outside the gene matches. The germline V gene encodes CDR1 SGHDT and CDR2 YYEEEE. The CDR3 totals 14 residues. CDR3 sequence reads: CASSFRGPGYGYTF. CDR3 nucleotide sequence: TGTGCCAGCAGCTTCAGGGGGCCAGGCTATGGCTACACCTTC.

V and J are TRBV14 and TRBJ2-1; no clear D gene. CDR3 size: 14 residues. Germline V gene sequence: CDR1 SGHDN, CDR2 FVKESK. V was pared by 1 base and J by 8 bases, with 12 bases between. This chain's CDR3 is CASSQVSRFYEQFF. The CDR3 DNA reads TGTGCCAGCAGCCAAGTTTCGAGGTTCTATGAGCAGTTCTTC.

The chain has TRBV19 and TRBJ1-2, with unresolved D. Germline-derived CDR1 and CDR2 are LNHDA and SQIVND (reference sequence). The CDR3 is 13 residues long. Trimming took 1 base from V and 5 from J, leaving 8 bases between them. CDR3 in amino acids: CASSIGGYYGYTF. CDR3 in DNA: TGTGCCAGTAGTATAGGAGGATATTATGGCTACACCTTC.

The rearrangement links TRBV5-1 to TRBJ2-3, with TRBD2 matching 7 bases. The J segment lost 2 bases and the V segment lost 1 base, leaving 4 bases of the junction unmatched. Germline assignment: CDR1 SGHRS and CDR2 YFSETQ. The CDR3 is made up of 15 amino acids. Here the CDR3 reads CASSLPTSDTDTQYF. The CDR3 DNA reads as TGCGCCAGCAGCTTGCCAACTAGCGACACAGATACGCAGTATTTT.

The J gene is TRBJ2-3, the V gene TRBV5-5, with TRBD1 matching over 12 bases. The junction had 10 bases not matched to a gene; V was cut back by 4 bases and J by 10 bases. The length of the CDR3 is 15 residues. Germline lookup yields CDR1 SGHKS and CDR2 YYEKEE (reference sequence). The CDR3 reads CASSLRDRGLRPQYF. In DNA form, the CDR3 reads TGTGCCAGCAGCCTCCGGGACAGGGGGCTTCGGCCGCAGTATTTT.

This chain uses TRBV10-1 with TRBJ2-1; 10 nucleotides line up with TRBD2. V lost 8 bases and J lost 7; bases outside the gene matches: 11. There are 15 residues in the CDR3. Germline V gene sequence: CDR1 WNHNN, CDR2 SYGVQD (reference sequence). CDR3 coding DNA: TGCGCCAGCTCGAGTAGCGGGAGGACTAAGAATGAGCAGTTCTTC. It encodes CASSSSGRTKNEQFF.

This sequence joins TRBV11-2 and TRBJ2-3, with 8 bases fitting TRBD2. Trimming at V came to 5 bases and at J to 14 bases, leaving 9 bases not matched to a gene. Germline V gives CDR1 SGHAT, CDR2 FQNNGV. There are 12 residues in the CDR3. In DNA form, the CDR3 reads TGTGCCAGCAGCGAGCCCGGGACTAGGCCGTATTTT. Its protein product is CASSEPGTRPYF.